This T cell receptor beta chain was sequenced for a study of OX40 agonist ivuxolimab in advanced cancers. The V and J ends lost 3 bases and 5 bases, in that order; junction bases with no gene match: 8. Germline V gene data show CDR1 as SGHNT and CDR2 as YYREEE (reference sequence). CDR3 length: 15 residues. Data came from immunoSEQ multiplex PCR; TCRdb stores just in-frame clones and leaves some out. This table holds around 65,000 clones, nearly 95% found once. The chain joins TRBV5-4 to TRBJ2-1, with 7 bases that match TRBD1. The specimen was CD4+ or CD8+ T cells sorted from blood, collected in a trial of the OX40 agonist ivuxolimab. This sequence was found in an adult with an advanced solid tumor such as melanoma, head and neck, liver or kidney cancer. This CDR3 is CASSWTQGNNNEQFF. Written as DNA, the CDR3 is TGTGCCAGCAGCTGGACACAGGGGAATAACAATGAGCAGTTCTTC.